These T cell receptor beta chains were read from a single sample in a study of Graves' ophthalmopathy and Graves' hyperthyroidism. TCRdb ran MiXCR on the multiplex PCR reads and lists one entry per CDR3 protein. The sample lists under 350,000 distinct CDR3 sequences; roughly 16% were seen once. Sequencing was carried out using peripheral blood. These receptors came from an adult man with Graves' ophthalmopathy. CDR3s include the opening cysteine and the closing phenylalanine or tryptophan. A D gene is named only where the DNA matches it firmly. Clone size is stated in some rows and not others, as once, few, many or a class when expanded.

CDR3 DNA | CDR3 protein | V gene | D gene | clone size | J gene
TGTGCCAGCAGTCTCTCCCCCGCCCCCCACTATGGCTACACCTTC | CASSLSPAPHYGYTF | TRBV12-3/TRBV12-4 | . | many | TRBJ1-2
TGTGCCACCCTACCTTGGGCAGGGCACTACGAGCAGTACTTC | CATLPWAGHYEQYF | TRBV6-1 | . | many | TRBJ2-7
TGTGCCAGCAGTTTCCCCATGCCCGGCGACAGGGGTTACGAGCAGTACTTC | CASSFPMPGDRGYEQYF | TRBV28 | TRBD1 | many | TRBJ2-7
TGTGCCAGCAGCTTAGCGGCAACCTCCTACGAGCAGTACTTC | CASSLAATSYEQYF | TRBV7-2 | . | many | TRBJ2-7
TGTGCCAGCAGTCTTAGCGGGAGTAAGGAGATCCAGTACTTC | CASSLSGSKEIQYF | TRBV12-3/TRBV12-4 | TRBD2 | . | TRBJ2-5
TGTGCCGGCCGGATCGGCCCTAGCTCCTATAATTCACCCCTCCACTTT | CAGRIGPSSYNSPLHF | TRBV30 | . | many | TRBJ1-6
TGTGCCAGCAGTCAGGGACTAGCGGGAGATGAGCAGTACTTC | CASSQGLAGDEQYF | TRBV12-3/TRBV12-4 | TRBD2 | many | TRBJ2-7
TGTGCCAGCAGTTTTCCGGGGACAGATTTCTACGAGCAGTACTTC | CASSFPGTDFYEQYF | TRBV7-8 | TRBD1 | many | TRBJ2-7
TGTGCCAGCAGCTATAAGGGCAGCTACGAGCAGTACTTC | CASSYKGSYEQYF | TRBV7-2 | . | many | TRBJ2-7
TGTGCCACCAGCAGAGACACAGGCCCCTACGAGCAGTACTTC | CATSRDTGPYEQYF | TRBV15 | . | many | TRBJ2-7
TGCGCCAGCGGCCCCGGGACAGGGAAAAACATTCAGTACTTC | CASGPGTGKNIQYF | TRBV5-1 | TRBD1 | many | TRBJ2-4
TGTGCCAGCCACCAGACAGGGCTCCACGAGCAGTACTTC | CASHQTGLHEQYF | TRBV6-1 | TRBD1 | . | TRBJ2-7
TGCAGTGCTAGAGATCGGCCGGATGATGGCTACACCTTC | CSARDRPDDGYTF | TRBV20-1 | . | many | TRBJ1-2
TGTGCCAGCAGCTTCGGACAGGGTAACGGGGAGCTGTTTTTT | CASSFGQGNGELFF | TRBV7-3 | TRBD1 | many | TRBJ2-2
TGTGCCACCGAGGAGGAGACCCAAGAGACCCAGTACTTC | CATEEETQETQYF | TRBV15 | . | . | TRBJ2-5
TGTGACAGCAGTTTAGGCCCCGAACCGGTCAGACACTTT | CDSSLGPEPVRHF | TRBV28 | . | . | TRBJ1-6
TGTGCCAGCAGTGAATATGAGCTCCCGGGGCGCACCTACGAGCAGTACTTC | CASSEYELPGRTYEQYF | TRBV25-1 | . | many | TRBJ2-7
TGTGCCTGGGCAGGTACCGGGGAGCTGTTTTTT | CAWAGTGELFF | TRBV30 | . | many | TRBJ2-2
TGTGCCAGCAGGCAGGGGAGCAATCAGCCCCAGCATTTT | CASRQGSNQPQHF | TRBV6-5 | . | many | TRBJ1-5
TGTGCCAGCAGTAAGGCCAGGGGTTCTAACTATGGCTACACCTTC | CASSKARGSNYGYTF | TRBV6-1 | . | many | TRBJ1-2
TGTGCCAGCTCAGGCAGGGGCCGGGGAAGCTCACCCCTCCACTTT | CASSGRGRGSSPLHF | TRBV18 | . | many | TRBJ1-6
TGTGCCAGCACAATGTCGGCTGATAATTCACCCCTCCACTTT | CASTMSADNSPLHF | TRBV25-1 | . | many | TRBJ1-6
TGTGCCAGCAGTGAAGCGCGGCCGCCGAACACCGGGGAGCTGTTTTTT | CASSEARPPNTGELFF | TRBV2 | . | many | TRBJ2-2
TGTGCCAGCACCGGGAACACTGAAGCTTTCTTT | CASTGNTEAFF | TRBV5-1 | . | many | TRBJ1-1
TGCAGTGCCAGAGGGAGGCCGGCGCCCTACGAGCAGTACTTC | CSARGRPAPYEQYF | TRBV20-1 | . | many | TRBJ2-7
TGCGCCAGCAGTGAGCCGGGACAGAATTCACCCCTCCACTTT | CASSEPGQNSPLHF | TRBV10-2 | TRBD1 | many | TRBJ1-6
TGTGCCAGCAGTGAGCTTGGGACCCCCGGGGAGCTGTTTTTT | CASSELGTPGELFF | TRBV6-1 | . | many | TRBJ2-2
TGTGCCAGCAGTTTAGGGAGGGGTGTCGAGCAGTACTTC | CASSLGRGVEQYF | TRBV12-3/TRBV12-4 | . | many | TRBJ2-7
TGTGCCAGCAGGCTAGCGGGGGGACTCTCCTACGAGCAGTACTTC | CASRLAGGLSYEQYF | TRBV7-2 | TRBD2 | many | TRBJ2-7
TGTGCCAGCAGTCGCGGGGGCGGAGGAGAGACCCAGTACTTC | CASSRGGGGETQYF | TRBV6-1 | . | many | TRBJ2-5
TGTGCCAGCAGCGTAGATGGGCAGGGGGTTCTTACCGGGGAGCTGTTTTTT | CASSVDGQGVLTGELFF | TRBV9 | TRBD1 | many | TRBJ2-2
TGTGCCAGCAGTAACCCCGGGGGGCCTGAAGCTTTCTTT | CASSNPGGPEAFF | TRBV6-2/TRBV6-3 | . | many | TRBJ1-1
TGTGCCAGCAGCGTAGAGGCAGGGCGGGATGAAGCTTTCTTT | CASSVEAGRDEAFF | TRBV9 | . | many | TRBJ1-1
TGTGCCAGCAGCTTTCCCGGTGAGGGCTATGGCTACACCTTC | CASSFPGEGYGYTF | TRBV7-9 | . | many | TRBJ1-2
TGTGCCAGCAGCTTAGCTGGATCCAAAAACATTCAGTACTTC | CASSLAGSKNIQYF | TRBV7-2 | . | . | TRBJ2-4
TGTGCCAGCAGTATACAGGGGAGAGGGCTGGCACCCCAGCATTTT | CASSIQGRGLAPQHF | TRBV2 | TRBD1 | few | TRBJ1-5
TGTGCCAGCAGTTCTAGATCACCGGTAGCCGAGCAGTACTTC | CASSSRSPVAEQYF | TRBV12-3/TRBV12-4 | . | many | TRBJ2-7
TGTGCCGGGGGGGCGGAAAGGGTGAACACTGAAGCTTTCTTT | CAGGAERVNTEAFF | TRBV7-9 | . | many | TRBJ1-1
TGTGCCAGTAGTACACAGGGGGCTCCCTACGAGCAGTACTTC | CASSTQGAPYEQYF | TRBV19 | TRBD1 | many | TRBJ2-7
TGCAGTGTAGCCGGGGACTATGGCTACACCTTC | CSVAGDYGYTF | TRBV20-1 | . | many | TRBJ1-2
TGCAGTGCTAAAGATGGGGGGGTTGGCAATCAGCCCCAGCATTTT | CSAKDGGVGNQPQHF | TRBV20-1 | . | . | TRBJ1-5
TGTGCCAGCAGGACCGGCACGGGCGCTGGAAACACCATATATTTT | CASRTGTGAGNTIYF | TRBV2 | . | many | TRBJ1-3
TGTGCCAGCAGCGTTGGTGGGGCGCGAAACACTGAAGCTTTCTTT | CASSVGGARNTEAFF | TRBV9 | . | many | TRBJ1-1
TGTGCCAGCAGTTCGGGCGGGGGGCCGCAAGAGACCCAGTACTTC | CASSSGGGPQETQYF | TRBV6-2/TRBV6-3 | TRBD2 | once | TRBJ2-5
TGTGCCAGCAGTTACGGAAAGACCCAGTACTTC | CASSYGKTQYF | TRBV6-2/TRBV6-3 | . | many | TRBJ2-5
TGTGCCAGCAGCGCTACAACTATGCCCTACGAGCAGTACTTC | CASSATTMPYEQYF | TRBV9 | . | many | TRBJ2-7
TGCAGTGCTTTAAACCAGGGACAGCCCCAGCATTTT | CSALNQGQPQHF | TRBV20-1 | . | many | TRBJ1-5
TGTGCCAGCAGCCAAGGAGAGCTTCGGGGGGAAGAGACCCAGTACTTC | CASSQGELRGEETQYF | TRBV14 | TRBD2 | many | TRBJ2-5
TGTGCCACCGTGCCGGGACAGGGGCCCCCTAGCAATCAGCCCCAGCATTTT | CATVPGQGPPSNQPQHF | TRBV24-1 | TRBD1 | many | TRBJ1-5